Only one count was recorded for the clone carrying this TCR beta chain. Its antigen is unknown. CDR3 size: 15 residues. V was clipped by 5 bases and J by 1 base; unmatched bases: 11. In germline, CDR1 is DFQATT, CDR2 SNEGSKA (reference sequence). A second PCR, run for about 7 to 11 cycles, used a sample-barcoded 5' primer plus a J-beta primer mix. TCRdb independently ran MiXCR on the 5' RACE reads; one entry per CDR3 protein. The sample holds about 680,000 distinct CDR3 sequences; about half are singletons and the top ten take about a third. The data stem from a study of blood T cells in healthy people across ages. Study-wide points: No conclusive comparison of naive versus antigen-experienced cells was possible with unsorted PBMCs.

Donors were healthy Caucasian individuals from Russia aged about 6 to 100. Each donor had approximately 10 milliliters of peripheral blood drawn. The chain uses TRBV20-1 and TRBJ2-7, with TRBD1 matching over 7 bases. Specimen: blood. This sequence originates from a woman aged 60-70 years in good health. CDR3 residues: CSASHRGGPSYEQYF. The CDR3 DNA follows: TGCAGTGCTTCTCACAGGGGTGGGCCTTCCTACGAGCAGTACTTC.